This T cell receptor (beta chain) stems from a study of blood T cell repertoires in COVID-19 (dated by TCRdb to 2018 to 2021). At the level of the whole study: Collaborator samples came from the United States, Italy and Spain and covered acute and convalescent phases of COVID-19. The samples were drawn from the first 160 participants of the ongoing ImmuneRACE study and from 950 to 1,500 subjects provided by 6 global collaborators. Subjects who had been exposed to COVID-19, were actively infected with it, or had recovered from it provided the deeply sampled blood TCRbeta repertoires that made up the dataset. Where HLA class I and class II types were available, the types were taken from metadata supplied by the sample provider, not from assay-based typing. The prospective study material was composed of cDNA or gDNA derived from T cells, B-cell-depleted T cells, or PBMCs. The repertoires were released in a freely available public database intended as a resource for research on the immune response to SARS-CoV-2. Sample metadata almost always included a de-identified subject ID, COVID-19 status, age in years and sex.

Whole blood was collected in K2EDTA tubes by collaborating institutions according to the institutions' own protocols. For TCRbeta analysis, collaborators shipped samples as frozen whole blood, isolated PBMCs, or DNA extracted from either of those sample types. The immunoSEQ Assay, a bias-controlled multiplex PCR, was used to amplify TCRbeta CDR3 regions from genomic DNA. Per the authors' processing: The number of nucleated cells in each sample was estimated by amplification of reference gene primers within the assay. Sequence reads were collapsed and filtered to measure the absolute abundance of every unique TCRbeta CDR3 rearrangement. For each sample, productive Simpson clonality was calculated by taking the square root of Simpson's diversity index across productive rearrangements. TCRdb's version of the immuneACCESS table is confined to in-frame rearrangements and falls short of the full clone set. An unresolved V gene accounts for under half of the shortfall where checked; the remainder is of unknown origin. The V and J calls and the clone size are those of that table, but D and trimming were determined from the DNA. This sample has more than 85,000 clones in its table, and roughly 83% of those were observed once. The ten largest clones add up to 15% to 20% of the sample.

Per the germline V gene (reference sequence), GTSNPN is the CDR1 and SVGIG is the CDR2. Between the V and J ends, shortened by 0 bases and 10 bases respectively, the junction contains 18 bases. The CDR3 starts with the cysteine, ends with the phenylalanine, and has 15 residues. CDR3 DNA only is kept here, 45 bases in frame from base 1. What the research found in general, with its limitations: Clinical and demographic metadata were provided uncurated, with the amount varying by source and participant.

Concerning this clone itself: This receptor's antigen is unknown. Base qualities are not provided; no much larger clone lies one nucleotide away.

This clonotype was sampled from a woman aged 55-75 years with acute or convalescent COVID-19. The sample was peripheral blood. This sequence uses TRBV30 and TRBJ1-4; TRBD1 might be the D gene, on 6 matching bases. The CDR3 protein is CAWSVLQGRGGKLFF. The DNA sequence follows: TGTGCCTGGAGTGTACTACAGGGAAGGGGGGGAAAACTGTTTTTT.